What follows are 32 T cell receptor beta chains derived from one specimen sequenced in a study of cytomegalovirus exposure and HLA in healthy donors. Measured with immunoSEQ multiplex PCR; TCRdb has only the in-frame clones, and not every one. The sample holds roughly 120,000 clones, approximately 90% seen once. Sequenced input: PBMCs. These receptor sequences come from a woman aged 25 to 39 in good health and CMV-seropositive.

The rearrangement joins TRBV10-3 to TRBJ2-1, with 9 bases aligning to TRBD2. V lost 10 bases to trimming and J lost 4 bases; unmatched junction nucleotides: 8. CDR1 and CDR2 from the germline V gene are ENHRY and SYGVKD. The length of the CDR3 is 14 residues. The DNA of the CDR3 is TGTGCCACCCGGAGCGGGGGGAGGTACAATGAGCAGTTCTTC. Translated, it gives CATRSGGRYNEQFF.

The rearrangement uses TRBV21-1 and TRBJ2-1; TRBD1 reflects the table's D call only, with no check against the DNA. TRBV21-1 is labeled a pseudogene. CDR3 length equals 18 residues. In DNA, the CDR3 is TGTGCCAGCAGCAACCCTCTCAGGACAGGGAGCTCCTACAATGAGCAGTTCTTC. It codes for CASSNPLRTGSSYNEQFF.

The rearrangement links TRBV7-6 to TRBJ2-1; TRBD2 is a possible D gene (6 bases). The germline V and J ends were trimmed by 0 bases and 8 bases, with 14 bases remaining between them. The CDR3 extends over 15 amino acids. CDR1 is SGHVS and CDR2 is FNYEAQ in the germline V gene. CDR3 DNA sequence: TGTGCCAGCAGCTTAGCACTAGCTGCGTTCGATGAGCAGTTCTTC. Its protein product is CASSLALAAFDEQFF. The full variable domain, in which reference TRBV7-6 and TRBJ2-1 provide the parts outside the CDR3, is GAGVSQSPRYKVTKRGQDVALRCDPISGHVSLYWYRQALGQGPEFLTYFNYEAQQDKSGLPNDRFSAERPEGSISTLTIQRTEQRDSAMYRCASSLALAAFDEQFFGPGTRLTVL.

CDR3 in amino acids: CASNTQGSNTEAFF. As DNA, the CDR3 is TGTGCCAGCAACACACAGGGCTCGAACACTGAAGCTTTCTTT. V usage is TRBV5-5 and J usage is TRBJ1-1, with D perhaps matching TRBD1 (6 bases). There are 14 residues in the CDR3. With 6 bases removed from V and 1 base from J, the gap between germline ends came to 13 bases. The V gene's germline CDR1 is SGHKS and CDR2 YYEKEE (reference sequence).

This rearrangement joins TRBV14 to TRBJ2-7, with D maybe TRBD2 (6 bases). CDR3 size: 13 residues. Germline values: CDR1 SGHDN, CDR2 FVKESK. Trimming stripped 6 bases from V and 3 bases from J, with 12 bases between. The CDR3 DNA follows: TGTGCCAGCAGTAAAACCGGGGGCTACGAGCAGTACTTC. Its protein is CASSKTGGYEQYF.

V is TRBV7-2 and J is TRBJ2-1; 8 bases match TRBD2. V lost 5 bases, J lost 11 bases, and 14 bases stayed unmatched. The CDR3 contains 15 residues. CDR1 and CDR2 (germline): SGHTA, FQGNSA. This CDR3 is CASSPREREFEQQFF. CDR3 bases: TGTGCCAGCAGCCCTCGGGAGCGGGAGTTCGAGCAGCAGTTCTTC. Combining the CDR3 with reference TRBV7-2 and TRBJ2-1 gives the whole variable domain GAGVSQSPSNKVTEKGKDVELRCDPISGHTALYWYRQSLGQGLEFLIYFQGNSAPDKSGLPSDRFSAERTGGSVSTLTIQRTQQEDSAVYLCASSPREREFEQQFFGPGTRLTVL.

The gene calls are TRBV5-1 and TRBJ2-7; TRBD2 aligns across 10 bases. Germline V gene sequence: CDR1 SGHRS, CDR2 YFSETQ. This CDR3 region has 15 residues. The V gene end was trimmed by 0 bases and the J gene end by 2 bases; junction bases not matched to a gene: 2. As DNA, the CDR3 is TGCGCCAGCAGCTTGGGCAGCGGGGGGGCCTACGAGCAGTACTTC. It encodes CASSLGSGGAYEQYF. The complete variable domain, with remaining parts taken from reference TRBV5-1 and TRBJ2-7, reads KAGVTQTPRYLIKTRGQQVTLSCSPISGHRSVSWYQQTPGQGLQFLFEYFSETQRNKGNFPGRFSGRQFSNSRSEMNVSTLELGDSALYLCASSLGSGGAYEQYFGPGTRLTVT.

This clone occurred once. The chain recombines TRBV19 with TRBJ1-2; D is undetermined. Germline V lookup: CDR1 LNHDA, CDR2 SQIVND (reference sequence). CDR3 length: 13 residues. Trimming removed 3 bases from V and 3 bases from J, with 8 bases in between. The CDR3 DNA follows: TGTGCCAGTAGTATCAGGCAGGACTATGGCTACACCTTC. It is translated as CASSIRQDYGYTF.

The chain links TRBV5-4 to TRBJ2-3; 13 bases are a match to TRBD2. This CDR3 contains 16 residues. V shed 4 bases and J 2 bases; nucleotides not matched to a gene: 4. CDR1 and CDR2 (germline): SGHNT, YYREEE (reference sequence). CDR3 bases: TGTGCCAGCAGCAAGGGACTAGCGGGGTACACAGATACGCAGTATTTT. It translates to CASSKGLAGYTDTQYF.

This clone came up a few times. The genes are TRBV6-1 and TRBJ2-1, with D unclear. Germline CDR1 and CDR2: MNHNS and SASEGT. V was shortened by 3 bases and J by 6 bases, with 6 bases between the two germline ends. This CDR3 region has 12 residues. CDR3 bases: TGTGCCAGCAGTGACCATTTCAATGAGCAGTTCTTC. This encodes CASSDHFNEQFF.

This chain joins TRBV15 and TRBJ1-4; D remains unclear. V was shortened by 0 bases and J by 10 bases, with 15 bases between the two germline ends. Germline V gene lookup returns CDR1 LNHNV and CDR2 YYDKDF (reference sequence). This CDR3 has 15 residues. Here the CDR3 DNA reads TGTGCCACCAGCAGAGATAAGGTCGGGGTTGGAAAACTGTTTTTT. Translation gives CATSRDKVGVGKLFF.

This chain links TRBV30 with TRBJ2-5; D is possibly TRBD2 (5 bases). Trimming shortened V by 2 bases and J by 1 base, and 14 bases separated the two germline ends. Germline values: CDR1 GTSNPN, CDR2 SVGIG (reference sequence). The CDR3 length is 15 residues. CDR3 region: CAWSRGEGFQETQYF. Written as DNA, the CDR3 is TGTGCCTGGAGTCGGGGAGAGGGATTCCAAGAGACCCAGTACTTC. The whole variable domain, filled in from reference TRBV30 and TRBJ2-5, reads SQTIHQWPATLVQPVGSPLSLECTVEGTSNPNLYWYRQAAGRGLQLLFYSVGIGQISSEVPQNLSASRPQDRQFILSSKKLLLSDSGFYLCAWSRGEGFQETQYFGPGTRLLVL.

This clone was counted a single time. The CDR3 DNA reads TGTGCCAGCAGCGACTCAGGGGGTGGTGAAAAACTGTTTTTT. Translated, it gives CASSDSGGGEKLFF. This rearrangement joins TRBV27 to TRBJ1-4; 7 bases match TRBD1. J was trimmed by 7 bases and V by 6 bases; bases with no gene match: 8. This CDR3 is built from 14 residues. From germline, CDR1 is MNHEY and CDR2 SMNVEV (reference sequence).

The rearrangement joins TRBV29-1 to TRBJ1-4, with D possibly being TRBD1 (5 bases). The germline V gene has CDR1 SQVTM and CDR2 ANQGSEA. This CDR3 contains 12 residues. V was trimmed by 0 bases and J by 12 bases, leaving 11 bases between them. The CDR3 nucleotides read TGCAGCGTTGAAGAGGGGCCACAGGAACTGTTTTTT. Its protein product is CSVEEGPQELFF.

The rearrangement uses TRBV29-1 and TRBJ2-3, with TRBD1 matching over 10 bases. Germline values: CDR1 SQVTM, CDR2 ANQGSEA. The CDR3 loop spans 16 amino acids. The trim removed 4 bases at V and 4 bases at J, leaving 11 bases unmatched. The CDR3 here is CSVVPVRDRGSDTQYF. The CDR3 region has the DNA TGCAGCGTTGTACCCGTTAGGGACAGGGGCTCAGATACGCAGTATTTT.

This clone was detected only a few times. CDR3 nucleotides: TGTGCCAGCAGCTTGCTTGGAGGGGGCGGCCAGCCCCAGCATTTT. This translates into CASSLLGGGGQPQHF. The chain combines TRBV5-5 with TRBJ1-5, with 7 nucleotides matching TRBD1. Germline V lookup: CDR1 SGHKS, CDR2 YYEKEE (reference sequence). J was trimmed by 7 bases and V by 1 base; bases with no gene match: 8. The CDR3 is 15 amino acids.

The rearrangement links TRBV6-5 to TRBJ2-2; the D gene is possibly TRBD1 (6 bases). Per the germline V gene, CDR1 is MNHEY and CDR2 is SVGAGI. Trimming left V 1 base short and J 4 bases short, with 10 bases between. CDR3 length equals 15 residues. CDR3 protein: CASSYYGQSTGELFF. CDR3 bases: TGTGCCAGCAGTTACTATGGACAGAGCACCGGGGAGCTGTTTTTT.

This chain links TRBV2 with TRBJ1-2, with 9 positions matching TRBD1. The CDR3 consists of 13 residues. With V trimmed by 6 bases and J by 7 bases, 6 bases remained unmatched. Germline CDR1 is SNHLY and CDR2 is FYNNEI. In DNA form, the CDR3 reads TGTGCCAGCAGGGGGGACAGGGCGGCTGGCTACACCTTC. This encodes CASRGDRAAGYTF.

This clone showed up just a few times. V and J are TRBV4-3 and TRBJ1-5; D is ambiguous. CDR3 length: 14 amino acids. V lost 0 bases and J 6 bases, leaving 9 bases between the germline ends. The germline gives CDR1 LGHNA, CDR2 YSLEER. CDR3 sequence reads: CASSQDRRGQPQHF. The CDR3 DNA reads as TGCGCCAGCAGCCAAGATAGAAGAGGTCAGCCCCAGCATTTT.

V is TRBV4-2 and J is TRBJ2-1; 11 nucleotides match TRBD2. The germline gives CDR1 LGHNA, CDR2 YNFKEQ. CDR3 length equals 16 residues. J was trimmed by 12 bases and V by 2 bases; bases with no gene match: 12. The CDR3 loop reads CASSQNPLLAGEVQFF. Written as DNA, the CDR3 is TGTGCCAGCAGCCAAAATCCATTACTAGCGGGGGAAGTGCAGTTCTTC.

This chain joins TRBV4-3 and TRBJ2-7, with 10 bases matching TRBD2. The CDR3 sequence is 18 residues long. The V and J ends lost 3 bases and 2 bases, in that order; junction bases with no gene match: 13. Germline-derived CDR1 and CDR2 are LGHNA and YSLEER. The DNA of the CDR3 is TGCGCCAGCAGCCAGGAAGCTAGCGGGGGCCCCTACCCCTACGAGCAGTACTTC. Its translation: CASSQEASGGPYPYEQYF.

The CDR3 here is CASSSKVGGSSYNSPLHF. The CDR3 bases are TGTGCCAGCAGCTCCAAAGTAGGCGGCAGCTCCTATAATTCACCCCTCCACTTT. The rearrangement joins TRBV7-2 to TRBJ1-6; D ambiguous. Trimming removed 4 bases from V and 0 bases from J, with 16 bases in between. Germline CDR1 SGHTA, CDR2 FQGNSA. The CDR3 is 18 amino acids.

The V gene is TRBV5-1, the J gene TRBJ1-2, with D perhaps matching TRBD1 (5 bases). Germline V CDR1 and CDR2: SGHRS, YFSETQ. V was clipped by 0 bases and J by 8 bases, with 11 bases between them. The CDR3 runs 13 residues. Here the CDR3 reads CASSLEGVRGYTF. The CDR3 region has the DNA TGCGCCAGCAGCTTGGAAGGGGTGCGGGGCTACACCTTC.

The rearrangement uses TRBV28 and TRBJ1-3; D unresolved. V was clipped by 4 bases and J by 4 bases, with 5 bases between them. The CDR3 has 12 amino acids. CDR1 and CDR2 (germline): MDHEN, SYDVKM. The chain's CDR3 is CASSSQGNTIYF. CDR3 DNA sequence: TGTGCCAGCAGTTCCCAGGGAAACACCATATATTTT.

The rearrangement links TRBV13 to TRBJ2-7; 9 bases match TRBD1. V dropped 5 bases and J dropped 5; count of bases not matched to a gene: 10. The CDR3 length is 15 residues. Looked up from germline, CDR1 is PRHDT and CDR2 is FYEKMQ (reference sequence). This CDR3 is CASSRSGQGFDEQYF. The CDR3 DNA reads TGTGCCAGCAGCCGATCGGGACAGGGTTTCGACGAGCAGTACTTC.

The chain joins TRBV18 to TRBJ2-5; 8 nucleotides match TRBD1. CDR3 length: 16 amino acids. Germline V CDR1 and CDR2: KGHSH, LQKENI. With V trimmed by 2 bases and J by 4 bases, 9 bases remained unmatched. The CDR3 protein is CASSPTGTGVGETQYF. The CDR3 DNA follows: TGTGCCAGCTCACCAACCGGGACAGGAGTAGGAGAGACCCAGTACTTC.

This clone was seen only once. This rearrangement joins TRBV5-1 to TRBJ1-2; TRBD1 matches 8 bases. V was clipped by 4 bases and J by 1 base; unmatched bases: 6. Germline CDR1 reads SGHRS; CDR2 reads YFSETQ. CDR3 size: 15 residues. The CDR3 sequence: CASSHGTGGNYGYTF. The CDR3 DNA reads as TGCGCCAGCAGCCATGGGACAGGTGGTAACTATGGCTACACCTTC.

The sample holds one count of this clone. The chain is built from TRBV2 and TRBJ2-3; the match to TRBD2 covers 9 bases. J was trimmed by 2 bases and V by 3 bases; bases with no gene match: 6. This CDR3 is built from 16 residues. The germline CDR1 and CDR2 sequences are SNHLY and FYNNEI. The CDR3 DNA sequence: TGTGCCAGCAGTGATCAGGCGGGAGGGTCCACAGATACGCAGTATTTT. Its translation: CASSDQAGGSTDTQYF.

The rearrangement joins TRBV29-1 to TRBJ2-1, with D perhaps TRBD2 (6 bases). CDR3 size: 12 residues. Deletions cut 7 bases from V and 7 bases from J, with 14 bases between. Per germline, CDR1 SQVTM and CDR2 ANQGSEA. DNA of the CDR3: TGCAGCGCCGGGGCGGGGAATAATGAGCAGTTCTTC. Residues: CSAGAGNNEQFF.

V gene TRBV27 combines with J gene TRBJ1-2, with a tentative D call TRBD1 (6 bases). V was shortened by 5 bases and J by 1 base, with 11 bases between the two germline ends. The CDR3 loop spans 14 amino acids. Germline V gives CDR1 MNHEY, CDR2 SMNVEV (reference sequence). The CDR3, as DNA: TGTGCCAGCAGTAGGAACAGGGTTAACTATGGCTACACCTTC. Translated, it gives CASSRNRVNYGYTF.

V usage is TRBV4-2 and J usage is TRBJ1-2; a weak D match, TRBD1 (6 bases). The CDR3 extends over 14 amino acids. Germline assignment: CDR1 LGHNA and CDR2 YNFKEQ. Trimming shortened V by 0 bases and J by 7 bases, and 12 bases separated the two germline ends. This CDR3 is CASSQDWGPGGYTF. DNA for the CDR3: TGTGCCAGCAGCCAAGATTGGGGGCCCGGTGGCTACACCTTC.

The V call is TRBV5-4, the J call TRBJ2-7; 10 bases map to TRBD1. After removal of 4 bases from V and 2 bases from J, the junction contained 3 bases not matched to a gene. Germline CDR1 reads SGHNT; CDR2 reads YYREEE (reference sequence). The CDR3 loop spans 14 amino acids. The CDR3 spells CASSMGQGTYEQYF. CDR3 nucleotide sequence: TGTGCCAGCAGCATGGGACAGGGGACCTACGAGCAGTACTTC.